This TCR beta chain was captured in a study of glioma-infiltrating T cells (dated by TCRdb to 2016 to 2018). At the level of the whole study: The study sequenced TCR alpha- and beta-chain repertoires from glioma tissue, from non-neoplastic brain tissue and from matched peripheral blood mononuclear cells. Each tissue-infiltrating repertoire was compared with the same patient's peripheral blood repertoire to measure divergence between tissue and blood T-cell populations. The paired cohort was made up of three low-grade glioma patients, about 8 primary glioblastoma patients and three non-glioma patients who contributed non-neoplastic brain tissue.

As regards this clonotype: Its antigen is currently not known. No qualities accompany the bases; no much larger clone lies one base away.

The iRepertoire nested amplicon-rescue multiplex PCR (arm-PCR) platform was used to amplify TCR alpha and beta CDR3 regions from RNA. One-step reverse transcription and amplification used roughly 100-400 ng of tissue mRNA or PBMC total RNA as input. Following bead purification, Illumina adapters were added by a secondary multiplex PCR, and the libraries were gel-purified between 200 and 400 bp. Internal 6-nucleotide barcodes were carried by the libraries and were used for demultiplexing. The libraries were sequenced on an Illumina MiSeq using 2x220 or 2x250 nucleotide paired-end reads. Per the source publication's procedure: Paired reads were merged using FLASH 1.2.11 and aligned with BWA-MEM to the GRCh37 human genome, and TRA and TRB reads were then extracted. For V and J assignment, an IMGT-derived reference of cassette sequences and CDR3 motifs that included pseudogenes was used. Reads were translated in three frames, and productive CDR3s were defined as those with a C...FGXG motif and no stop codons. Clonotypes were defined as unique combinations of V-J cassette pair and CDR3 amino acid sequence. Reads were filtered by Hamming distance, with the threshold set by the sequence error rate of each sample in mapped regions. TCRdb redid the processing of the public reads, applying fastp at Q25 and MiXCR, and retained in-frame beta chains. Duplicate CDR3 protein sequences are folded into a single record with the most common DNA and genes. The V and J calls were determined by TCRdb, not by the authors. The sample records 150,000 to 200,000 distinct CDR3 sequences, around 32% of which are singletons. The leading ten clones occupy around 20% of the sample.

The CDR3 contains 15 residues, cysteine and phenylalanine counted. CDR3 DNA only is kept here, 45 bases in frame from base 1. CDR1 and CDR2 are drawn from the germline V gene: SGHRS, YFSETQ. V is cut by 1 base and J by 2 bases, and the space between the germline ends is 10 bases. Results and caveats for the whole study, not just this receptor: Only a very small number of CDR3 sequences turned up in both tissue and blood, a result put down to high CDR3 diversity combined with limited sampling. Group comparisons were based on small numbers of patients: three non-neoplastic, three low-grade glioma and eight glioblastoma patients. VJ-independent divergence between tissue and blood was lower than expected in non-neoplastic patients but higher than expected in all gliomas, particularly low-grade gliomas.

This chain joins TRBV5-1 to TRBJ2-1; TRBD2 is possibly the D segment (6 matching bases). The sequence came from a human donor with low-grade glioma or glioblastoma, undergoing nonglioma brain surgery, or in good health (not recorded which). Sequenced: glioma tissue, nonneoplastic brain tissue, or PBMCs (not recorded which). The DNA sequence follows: TGCGCCAGCAGCTTGTTGGGGGGAACCTACAATGAGCAGTTCTTC. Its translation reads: CASSLLGGTYNEQFF.